Listed below are T cell receptor beta chains from one sample, sequenced in a study of multiple sclerosis patients with progressive multifocal leukoencephalopathy. Clones were read by immunoSEQ multiplex PCR, and TCRdb kept only the in-frame ones, dropping some. The sample has tens of thousands of clones; around 90% are singletons. The sample was PBMCs, taken from a patient treated with natalizumab. Every receptor here comes from a human donor with multiple sclerosis. Both conserved end residues are part of each CDR3. Clone size is given for some rows only: seen once, a few or many times, or a class if the clone is expanded.

v_call	clone_size	j_call	cdr3_aa
TRBV11-2	once	TRBJ1-1	CASSLDSGLEAFF
TRBV2	.	TRBJ1-2	CASRSGQGVYGYTF
TRBV7-9	few	TRBJ1-4	CASSLDGTTNEKLFF
TRBV9	once	TRBJ1-2	CASSVDGKDGYTF
TRBV9	.	TRBJ2-4	CASSVDGLAQQNIQYF
TRBV5-1	.	TRBJ2-1	CASSLVESCRGPVQFF
TRBV7-2	.	TRBJ1-2	CASTPKGAGGANGYTF
TRBV4-3	.	TRBJ2-7	CASSQDGGSSYEQYF
TRBV2	.	TRBJ1-1	CASSESLGTTEAFF
TRBV27	.	TRBJ1-1	CASRTLQGAGGAFF
TRBV2	.	TRBJ1-2	CASSDFRDTSNYGYTF
TRBV10-2	.	TRBJ1-2	CASSESLGTGNYGYTF
TRBV5-6	few	TRBJ2-3	CASSLAGLLSDTQYF